Described below is a single TCR beta chain sequence and its context. No antigen is known for it. Per-nucleotide qualities are absent, and no much larger clonotype sits a single base away. CD8 naive samples consisted of CD45RO-negative cells that were positively selected for CCR7, yielding a CD45RA+CCR7+ population without TemRA cells. The donors were healthy, HIV-negative adults with no recently reported acute infections or vaccinations. Every donor was a Caucasian adult living in Nashville, Tennessee, USA. After blood collection by leukapheresis, PBMCs were isolated using Ficoll-Histopaque density gradient centrifugation and then cryopreserved in the vapor phase of liquid nitrogen. Analytical flow cytometry was used to check the purity and quantity of every magnetically sorted T cell population. Each sorted fraction had its genomic DNA isolated and then quantified by UV absorbance on a Nanodrop 2000c.

The data stem from a study of shared clonotypes between healthy human individuals (dated by TCRdb to 2020 to 2021). At the level of the whole study: The cohort comprised two women and a few men aged 18 to 49 years. For each donor, three plates each were used for CD4 naive and CD4 memory, two plates were used for CD8 naive, and one plate was used for CD8 memory. Blood TCR repertoires of roughly five healthy adults were deeply sequenced to estimate repertoire size and the extent of clonotype sharing between individuals. To increase sequencing depth and limit assay-specific biases, TCR repertoire library preparation and sequencing were carried out by different laboratories using diverse techniques. Per donor, leukapheresis produced somewhere between about 0.94 and 9.5 billion PBMCs.

Overall study results and their limits: Higher generation probabilities were observed for clonotypes shared by all four sorted-subset donors than for non-shared clonotypes. Across a few donors, 5% to 6% of naive CD4, approximately 3.6% of naive CD8, 2.3% of memory CD4, and 0.3% to 0.45% of memory CD8 clonotypes were shared. Rarefaction of sorted-subset datasets indicated incomplete sequencing despite the large sequencing depth. Only blood was sampled, and tissue TCR repertoires likely differ from those in blood. Based on pairwise subsampling, the degree of clonotype sharing among donors was expected to be affected by sequencing depth. Estimated clonotype richness was generally larger for naive than for memory subsets. The small number of donors limited the genetic and exposure-history diversity represented.

As encoded in the germline V gene (reference sequence), CDR1 is SGHKS while CDR2 is YYEKEE. Between the V and J ends, shortened by 1 base and 0 bases respectively, the junction contains 13 bases. Reading from cysteine to phenylalanine, the CDR3 counts 17 amino acids. The read is trimmed to its CDR3 DNA, 51 bases read in frame from base 1. Using the deep immunoSEQ assay, TCR CDR3 regions were amplified from genomic DNA by multiplex PCR. Extracted genomic DNA from each cell subset was spread evenly across all wells of several immunoSEQ 96-well plates, with each plate serving as a replicate. Each replicate PCR for sorted subsets received around 0.2 ug genomic DNA, equal to about 30,000 T cell genomes. Purified libraries were measured with a Qubit 3.0 fluorometer, size-checked on a Bioanalyzer 2100, and measured again with the KAPA Library Quantification kit. A separate single-read 150-cycle Illumina NextSeq 550 flow cell was used to sequence each immunoSEQ 96-well plate. The authors' analysis ran thus. Because only junctional sequences without quality scores were contained in the immunoSEQ output, filtering matching that applied to full-length reads could not be performed. To assign V/J genes and CDR3, sequences were annotated against IMGT germline references using PyIR, a Python wrapper for IgBLAST v1.9. Reads with weak V/J assignments (E-value above 1e-6), missing CDR3, stop codons, out-of-frame junctions, or ambiguous translated residues were removed. V3J clonotypes were defined as sequences sharing the same inferred V gene, J gene, and CDR3 amino acid sequence. To compute the percentage overlap between repertoires, the number of shared unique clonotypes was divided by the size of the smaller repertoire. RTK rarefaction, the Chao1 estimator, and Recon v2.1 estimates of unobserved clonotypes were used to assess repertoire richness. Generation probabilities were computed with OLGA for all TCRbeta clonotypes obtained by the gDNA method from several donors. This is the immuneACCESS table as TCRdb keeps it, with only in-frame sequences that have V and J called. A part of the clones is gone; compared with another copy, unresolved V genes explain less than half, and the rest is unexplained. V and J calls and clone size follow that table, whereas D and trimming were derived from the DNA. The sample includes 2 million to 2.5 million clones, with just under 95% observed a single time. 1.1% of the sample rests with the top ten.

This clonotype was obtained from a man between 18 and 29 years old in good health. The V and J genes are TRBV5-5 and TRBJ2-2; the D gene cannot be named for sure. The sample was naive CD8+ T cells sorted from blood. Per the publication, the cell subset or site label means: CD45RA+CCR7+. The CDR3 region reads CASSLTWAKTNTGELFF. The DNA sequence follows: TGTGCCAGCAGCTTGACGTGGGCAAAAACGAACACCGGGGAGCTGTTTTTT.